Included here is one T cell receptor beta chain sequence, with context. This record belongs to a study of blood T cells in healthy people across ages. Study information: There was about one barcoded beta molecule captured by template switching per two T cells.

Trimming pared 5 bases from V and 1 base from J, leaving 11 bases between. The CDR3 runs 14 residues. The V gene's germline CDR1 is KGHDR and CDR2 SFDVKD. A second PCR, run for about 7 to 12 cycles, used a sample-barcoded 5' primer plus a J-beta primer mix. Template switching added a 12-random-nucleotide identifier to every cDNA molecule. A single record per CDR3 protein comes from TCRdb applying MiXCR to the 5' RACE reads. The sample contains around 650,000 distinct CDR3 sequences, around 38% of which appear only once. This clonotype was obtained from an older man in good health. The J gene is TRBJ2-7, the V gene TRBV24-1, with D possibly matching TRBD1 (7 bases). The material sequenced was blood. The CDR3 DNA sequence: TGTGCCACCAGTGGCTCAGGGGGGTCCTACGAGCAGTACTTC. The encoded protein is CATSGSGGSYEQYF.